This is a list of T cell receptor beta chains from one sample in a study of T cells in narcolepsy. The protocol was immunoSEQ multiplex PCR, while the TCRdb copy is restricted to in-frame clones and leaves out a portion. This table has about 15,000 clones, roughly 87% appearing once. The sample taken for sequencing was memory (CD45RA-) CD4+ T cells from blood. These receptors came from a human donor in good health. CDR3s include the opening cysteine and the closing phenylalanine or tryptophan. The D gene is left open where the match is weak. For some rows the clone size is stated as once, few or many, or as a class when expanded; others skip it.

clone size,V gene,J gene,D gene,CDR3 protein,CDR3 DNA
-,TRBV5-1,TRBJ1-1,TRBD1,CASRSGDRAYTEAFF,TGCGCCAGCAGGTCCGGGGACAGGGCGTACACTGAAGCTTTCTTT
-,TRBV23-1,TRBJ2-7,-,CAPGGWGESYEQYF,TGCGCCCCCGGTGGGTGGGGCGAATCCTACGAGCAGTACTTC
-,TRBV25-1,TRBJ2-3,-,CASSAAGGTDTQYF,TGTGCCAGCAGCGCGGCGGGCGGCACAGATACGCAGTATTTT
-,TRBV11-1,TRBJ1-4,-,CASSRGPGEKLFF,TGTGCCAGCAGCCGGGGGCCGGGGGAAAAACTGTTTTTT
-,TRBV10-3,TRBJ2-7,-,CATGHPAVYEQYF,TGTGCCACGGGACACCCGGCGGTGTACGAGCAGTACTTC
-,TRBV6-1,TRBJ1-5,-,CASRPGPAWPQHF,TGTGCCAGCAGACCGGGACCCGCATGGCCCCAGCATTTT
-,TRBV5-6,TRBJ2-2,TRBD2,CASSLLAGGPGELFF,TGTGCCAGCAGCCTACTAGCGGGGGGGCCCGGGGAGCTGTTTTTT
-,TRBV19,TRBJ2-2,-,CASSIKRRLNTGELFF,TGTGCCAGTAGTATCAAACGACGGTTGAACACCGGGGAGCTGTTTTTT
-,TRBV7-8,TRBJ1-1,-,CASSHGTNTEAFF,TGTGCCAGCAGCCACGGTACGAACACTGAAGCTTTCTTT
few,TRBV18,TRBJ1-3,TRBD1,CASSQFPQGSGNTIYF,TGTGCCAGCTCACAGTTCCCACAGGGGTCTGGAAACACCATATATTTT
-,TRBV5-1,TRBJ1-2,-,CASRGEFSGYTF,TGCGCCAGCAGGGGGGAGTTTAGTGGCTACACCTTC
-,TRBV6-1,TRBJ1-4,-,CASRRQATEKLFF,TGTGCCAGCAGGAGGCAGGCGACCGAAAAACTGTTTTTT
-,TRBV9,TRBJ2-1,-,CASSRRTTDYSNSYNEQFF,TGTGCCAGCAGCAGACGGACAACCGACTACTCGAACTCCTACAATGAGCAGTTCTTC
-,TRBV6-1,TRBJ2-1,TRBD1,CASRDRDRDGNEQFF,TGTGCCAGCAGGGACCGGGACAGGGATGGTAATGAGCAGTTCTTC
-,TRBV27,TRBJ1-3,-,CASSLRRDADTIYF,TGTGCCAGCAGTTTACGGAGGGACGCCGACACCATATATTTT
-,TRBV2,TRBJ1-3,-,CASRGGQIGNTIYF,TGTGCCAGTCGAGGGGGGCAGATTGGAAACACCATATATTTT
once,TRBV5-1,TRBJ2-1,-,CASRRAGKSGNEQFF,TGCGCCAGCAGGCGGGCGGGAAAGTCAGGCAATGAGCAGTTCTTC
once,TRBV5-6,TRBJ2-2,-,CASTPEGVGTGELFF,TGTGCCAGCACCCCGGAGGGGGTCGGCACCGGGGAGCTGTTTTTT
-,TRBV7-2,TRBJ1-2,-,CASSPRSWGGENDTF,TGTGCCAGCAGCCCCCGCTCGTGGGGGGGCGAGAACGACACCTTC
-,TRBV19,TRBJ1-2,-,CASNVQTFGDYGYTF,TGTGCCAGTAATGTACAGACCTTCGGAGACTATGGCTACACCTTC
-,TRBV4-3,TRBJ1-6,-,CASSRSFAGLENSPLHF,TGCGCCAGCAGCCGAAGCTTCGCGGGTTTGGAAAATTCACCCCTCCACTTT
-,TRBV18,TRBJ2-3,TRBD1,CASSPIPGQARADTQYF,TGTGCCAGCTCACCCATTCCCGGACAGGCGAGGGCAGATACGCAGTATTTT
few,TRBV20-1,TRBJ1-1,-,CSARAETEAFF,TGCAGTGCTAGAGCGGAGACTGAAGCTTTCTTT
-,TRBV5-4,TRBJ2-3,-,CASSFPGVEADTQYF,TGTGCCAGCAGCTTCCCGGGGGTGGAGGCAGATACGCAGTATTTT
-,TRBV5-5,TRBJ2-5,-,CASSFDPAGGQETQYF,TGTGCCAGCAGCTTTGATCCGGCCGGAGGTCAAGAGACCCAGTACTTC
-,TRBV7-2,TRBJ1-5,-,CASSLGGDQPQHF,TGTGCCAGCAGCTTAGGGGGGGACCAGCCCCAGCATTTT
-,TRBV4-3,TRBJ2-3,-,CASSQDWVAGGTDTQYF,TGCGCCAGCAGCCAAGATTGGGTGGCGGGCGGCACAGATACGCAGTATTTT
few,TRBV6-5,TRBJ1-3,-,CASSYSIWGSGNTIYF,TGTGCCAGCAGTTACTCGATTTGGGGCTCTGGAAACACCATATATTTT
-,TRBV13,TRBJ2-1,TRBD2,CASSLRTSWDPYNEQFF,TGTGCCAGCAGCCTACGGACTAGCTGGGACCCCTACAATGAGCAGTTCTTC
-,TRBV25-1,TRBJ1-1,-,CASSDRGTEAFF,TGTGCCAGCAGTGACAGGGGCACTGAAGCTTTCTTT
few,TRBV25-1,TRBJ1-5,-,CASSENAGPSKSWPQHF,TGTGCCAGCAGTGAAAACGCGGGACCTTCAAAGTCGTGGCCCCAGCATTTT
-,TRBV7-2,TRBJ2-7,-,CASSLPGFSYEQYF,TGTGCCAGCAGCTTACCGGGGTTCTCCTACGAGCAGTACTTC
-,TRBV29-1,TRBJ1-3,TRBD1,CGSDRDSGNTIYF,TGCGGGTCAGACAGGGACTCTGGAAACACCATATATTTT
-,TRBV19,TRBJ1-1,-,CASDGRSRGNTEAFF,TGTGCCAGTGACGGACGGTCACGGGGGAACACTGAAGCTTTCTTT
-,TRBV18,TRBJ1-1,-,CASSRRGDSSKNTEAFF,TGTGCCAGCTCGAGACGGGGCGATTCCTCGAAGAACACTGAAGCTTTCTTT
once,TRBV6-1,TRBJ2-7,TRBD2,CASSRSGSYEQYF,TGTGCCAGCAGCCGTAGCGGGAGCTACGAGCAGTACTTC
-,TRBV30,TRBJ2-3,-,CACRWGGVRTDTQYF,TGTGCCTGTCGATGGGGGGGCGTTCGCACAGATACGCAGTATTTT
-,TRBV18,TRBJ2-2,TRBD1,CASSPQAGGTGELFF,TGTGCCAGCTCACCCCAGGCAGGGGGCACCGGGGAGCTGTTTTTT
-,TRBV29-1,TRBJ1-2,-,CSVAEGRGYTF,TGCAGCGTTGCCGAGGGGAGGGGCTACACCTTC
-,TRBV19,TRBJ2-5,TRBD2,CASTRTSGRVGETQYF,TGTGCCAGTACTCGGACTAGCGGGAGAGTTGGCGAGACCCAGTACTTC
-,TRBV11-1,TRBJ1-2,-,CASSFGESNYGYTF,TGTGCCAGCAGCTTCGGCGAGTCTAACTATGGCTACACCTTC
-,TRBV4-1,TRBJ1-4,-,CASSHGPERFEATNEKLFF,TGCGCCAGCAGCCATGGGCCGGAAAGGTTCGAAGCAACTAATGAAAAACTGTTTTTT
-,TRBV6-1,TRBJ2-7,TRBD1,CASSAGQATYEQYF,TGTGCCAGCAGTGCCGGACAGGCAACCTACGAGCAGTACTTC
few,TRBV5-1,TRBJ2-5,-,CASSRGGVRETQYF,TGCGCCAGCAGCCGAGGCGGGGTCCGGGAGACCCAGTACTTC
once,TRBV6-5,TRBJ1-1,-,CASGRRVGTEAFF,TGTGCCAGCGGGAGGAGGGTGGGGACTGAAGCTTTCTTT